A single sample gave rise to the 9 T cell receptor beta chains below, sequenced in a study of T cells in Graves' hyperthyroidism and ophthalmopathy (dated by TCRdb to the late 2010s). Libraries came from multiplex PCR. The data were produced on an Illumina HiSeq 2000. The TCR beta CDR3 regions were amplified from RNA transcripts. The first round of RT-PCR for the TCR CDR3 was performed with the HTBI primer set and the Qiagen OneStep RT-PCR kit. TCRdb reworked the public reads: Q25 trimming with fastp, MiXCR clone assembly, productive beta chains retained. For every CDR3 protein sequence, its rows merge into one entry that carries the most common genes and DNA. The sample table records approximately 640,000 distinct CDR3 sequences; around 15% of these occur just once. The top ten hold about 14% of the sample. Sequencing was carried out using blood. These receptors came from a man in his forties or fifties with Graves' hyperthyroidism.

This chain links TRBV27 with TRBJ2-1, with 10 bases lining up with TRBD2. The germline V gene encodes CDR1 MNHEY and CDR2 SMNVEV (reference sequence). This CDR3 region has 14 residues. With V trimmed by 5 bases and J by 8 bases, 6 bases remained unmatched. CDR3 region: CASSAAGGLHEQFF. The CDR3 bases are TGTGCCAGCAGTGCAGCGGGAGGGCTTCATGAGCAGTTCTTC.

J is TRBJ2-1 and V is TRBV6-2 or TRBV6-3, with D perhaps matching TRBD2 (6 bases). Germline CDR1 MNHEY, CDR2 SVGEGT. This CDR3 is built from 15 residues. Between the trimmed V and J ends, which lost 1 base and 1 base, there was a span of 8 bases. Here the CDR3 reads CASSYFGRSYNEQFF. For the CDR3, the DNA is TGTGCCAGCAGTTACTTCGGGAGATCCTACAATGAGCAGTTCTTC.

This clonotype was counted many times. The gene calls are TRBV4-3 and TRBJ2-7; possible D gene TRBD2, 6 bases. V lost 3 bases and J lost 0, with 12 bases in between. The CDR3 has 15 residues. Germline-derived CDR1 and CDR2 are LGHNA and YSLEER. Here the CDR3 DNA reads TGCGCCAGCAGCCACCAGGAGGGGAGCTCCTACGAGCAGTACTTC. It specifies CASSHQEGSSYEQYF.

There are a few counts of this clonotype. J is TRBJ1-4 and V is TRBV4-2; D is perhaps TRBD1 (5 bases). The CDR3 is 16 amino acids. Germline V gene lookup returns CDR1 LGHNA and CDR2 YNFKEQ. The V end lost 1 base, the J end lost 7 bases, and 16 bases lay between the germline ends. CDR3 protein: CASSQGRGSDFEKLFF. CDR3 bases: TGTGCCAGCAGCCAAGGTCGGGGCAGCGATTTTGAAAAACTGTTTTTT.

V is TRBV30 and J is TRBJ1-3, with no clear D. This CDR3 contains 11 residues. Germline assignment: CDR1 GTSNPN and CDR2 SVGIG (reference sequence). Trimming stripped 7 bases from V and 2 bases from J, with 6 bases between. The CDR3 sequence is CASFPGNTIYF. In DNA form, the CDR3 reads TGTGCCTCGTTCCCTGGAAACACCATATATTTT. The full variable domain, rest sourced from reference TRBV30 and TRBJ1-3, is SQTIHQWPATLVQPVGSPLSLECTVEGTSNPNLYWYRQAAGRGLQLLFYSVGIGQISSEVPQNLSASRPQDRQFILSSKKLLLSDSGFYLCASFPGNTIYFGEGSWLTVV.

The rearrangement joins TRBV20-1 to TRBJ2-1; 9 bases line up with TRBD2. CDR3 length: 15 amino acids. V shed 6 bases, J shed 4 bases, and the junction held 10 bases outside the gene matches. CDR1 and CDR2 (germline): DFQATT, SNEGSKA (reference sequence). CDR3 in DNA: TGCAGTGCCGGGGGACTAGCCTTCTATTACAATGAGCAGTTCTTC. It specifies CSAGGLAFYYNEQFF.

The sample holds a few counts of this clonotype. The chain links TRBV7-9 to TRBJ2-2; 8 positions match TRBD1. In germline, CDR1 is SEHNR, CDR2 FQNEAQ (reference sequence). The CDR3 loop spans 16 amino acids. V trimming: 5 bases; J trimming: 6 bases; junction bases outside the gene matches: 11. The CDR3 sequence: CASSPLQGAPAGELFF. The CDR3 DNA reads as TGTGCCAGCAGCCCCCTCCAGGGGGCGCCGGCCGGGGAGCTGTTTTTT.

This clonotype was counted many times. The chain is built from TRBV7-8 and TRBJ2-1; 10 bases fit TRBD2. V lost 5 bases and J lost 13; bases outside the gene matches: 5. The germline V gene encodes CDR1 SGHVS and CDR2 FQNEAQ. This CDR3 contains 12 residues. The CDR3 sequence is CASSTLAGGQFF. CDR3 DNA: TGTGCCAGCAGCACTTTAGCGGGAGGCCAGTTCTTC.

The table lists this clonotype with many counts. This chain connects TRBV6-1 to TRBJ1-4; possible D gene TRBD1, 5 bases. The CDR3 is 15 amino acids. The V gene lost 6 bases and the J gene lost 8 bases, with 19 bases spanning the gap. Germline V gives CDR1 MNHNS, CDR2 SASEGT. In DNA, the CDR3 is TGTGCCAGCAGGGGAGACGCGGGGCTCTGGGAAAAACTGTTTTTT. Protein sequence: CASRGDAGLWEKLFF.